A selection of T cell receptor beta chains follows, all from one sample in a study of T cell responses to AZD1222 COVID-19 vaccine. Measured with immunoSEQ multiplex PCR; TCRdb has only the in-frame clones, and not every one. The sample has some 130,000 clones, approximately 85% seen once. The sample here was peripheral blood, taken on day 0 of MenACWY control vaccination. The source of these receptors is an adult in good health. Both conserved end residues are part of each CDR3. D genes are given only for firm matches. Clone sizes are given selectively: once, few, many, or a class where the clone is expanded.

-	TRBV5-1	-	TRBJ2-3	TGCGCCAGCAGCTTGGACGGAGATACGCAGTATTTT	CASSLDGDTQYF
TRBD1	TRBV19	-	TRBJ1-5	TGTGCCAGTAGTACGGGACAGCTATATAGCAATCAGCCCCAGCATTTT	CASSTGQLYSNQPQHF
TRBD2	TRBV19	once	TRBJ2-7	TGTGCCAGTACTCTCTTGGGGGGGAGGGGATACGAGCAGTACTTC	CASTLLGGRGYEQYF
-	TRBV15	-	TRBJ2-7	TGTGCCACCAGCAGAGTAAGGACCCTTCTTCACGAGCAGTACTTC	CATSRVRTLLHEQYF
-	TRBV6-5	-	TRBJ2-1	TGTGCCAGCTCTCCCGGGCCTTCGGTAAATGAGCAGTTCTTC	CASSPGPSVNEQFF
TRBD2	TRBV19	-	TRBJ2-1	TGTGCCACTAAAGACGGGACTAGTAATGAGCAGTTCTTC	CATKDGTSNEQFF
-	TRBV30	-	TRBJ2-3	TGTGCCTGGAGTGTACGTGGAGGCACAGATACGCAGTATTTT	CAWSVRGGTDTQYF
-	TRBV6-5	-	TRBJ1-2	TGTGCCACGGGACCGGTCTATGGCTACACCTTC	CATGPVYGYTF
TRBD2	TRBV27	-	TRBJ2-1	TGTGCCAGCAAGACTAGCGGGCCTTACAATGAGCAGTTCTTC	CASKTSGPYNEQFF
-	TRBV19	-	TRBJ2-7	TGTGCCAGTAGTATACCCTCGGGCGGCGTCTACGAGCAGTACTTC	CASSIPSGGVYEQYF
-	TRBV28	-	TRBJ1-2	TGTGCCAGCAGTTTATTGGGGGACTATGGCTACACCTTC	CASSLLGDYGYTF
-	TRBV5-6	-	TRBJ1-1	TGTGCCAGCAGGCGAGGGGGGACGGGGAACACTGAAGCTTTCTTT	CASRRGGTGNTEAFF
-	TRBV28	-	TRBJ2-1	TGTGCCAGCAGTCAGGTCCCTCAGGTTGGCGGGGCCAACAATGAGCAGTTCTTC	CASSQVPQVGGANNEQFF
-	TRBV10-3	-	TRBJ2-7	TGTGCCATCAGTGCAGCCGGGAGCTCCTACGAGCAGTACTTC	CAISAAGSSYEQYF
-	TRBV5-1	-	TRBJ2-1	TGCGCCAGCAGCTTGGTGGACAGCGGTGAGCAGTTCTTC	CASSLVDSGEQFF
-	TRBV1	-	TRBJ2-7	TGCACCAGCAGCCGAGCGGGTACGCGGGAGCAGTACTTC	CTSSRAGTREQYF
-	TRBV19	-	TRBJ1-2	TGTGCCAGTAGTATACCACTCTCTAACTATGGCTACACCTTC	CASSIPLSNYGYTF
TRBD2	TRBV11-1	once	TRBJ2-3	TGTGCCAGCAGCTTAGAAGGGACTAGCTCTGATACGCAGTATTTT	CASSLEGTSSDTQYF
TRBD1	TRBV29-1	-	TRBJ2-2	TGCAGCGTGAGGACAGGGCTCACCGGGGAGCTGTTTTTT	CSVRTGLTGELFF
-	TRBV19	-	TRBJ2-7	TGTGCCAGTAGTTCCCAGGGCTACGAGCAGTACTTC	CASSSQGYEQYF
TRBD1	TRBV9	-	TRBJ1-3	TGTGCCAGCAGCGCCCTAGGACAGGACTCTGGAAACACCATATATTTT	CASSALGQDSGNTIYF
-	TRBV4-1	-	TRBJ1-5	TGCGCCAGCAGCCAAATGCGGGGGCTTCAGCCCCAGCATTTT	CASSQMRGLQPQHF
-	TRBV12-5	-	TRBJ1-1	TGTGCTAGTGGCACAGGGATCACTGAAGCTTTCTTT	CASGTGITEAFF
TRBD1	TRBV28	-	TRBJ1-1	TGTGCCAGCAGGTCTCCTACAGGGGGCACTGAAGCTTTCTTT	CASRSPTGGTEAFF
-	TRBV4-1	once	TRBJ2-4	TGCGCCAGCAGCCAAGAGGGGTCAGGAGCCCGAAACATTCAGTACTTC	CASSQEGSGARNIQYF
-	TRBV28	-	TRBJ2-3	TGTGCCAGCAGTCCCCGGGGGCGCAGGGATACGCAGTATTTT	CASSPRGRRDTQYF
-	TRBV5-1	-	TRBJ1-2	TGCGCCAGCAGCTTGGCGGCTAACTATGGCTACACCTTC	CASSLAANYGYTF
-	TRBV4-1	-	TRBJ2-3	TGCGCCAGCAGGGCTCCCCAGTCTTCAGCGCAGTATTTT	CASRAPQSSAQYF